Listed here is a single TCR beta chain. Its specificity is unknown. The repertoire was sequenced with immunoSEQ multiplex PCR; TCRdb's copy has only in-frame clones and lacks some. The sample shows about 700,000 clones, just over 90% of them seen only once. This specimen belongs to a study of shared clonotypes between healthy human individuals. Study at large: Per-donor plates numbered three CD4 naive, three CD4 memory, two CD8 naive and one CD8 memory. Study-wide points: Across subsets, estimated richness was generally greater for naive than for memory populations. Between several donors, naive CD4 clonotypes were shared at a level of about 5%.

The germline V gene has CDR1 SQVTM and CDR2 ANQGSEA. There are 16 residues in the CDR3. V shed 1 base and J 6 bases; nucleotides not matched to a gene: 13. Positive CCR7 selection of CD45RO-negative cells yielded the naive CD8 cells, and terminally differentiated effector memory CD45RA+ cells were excluded. The TCR comes from a man younger than 40 in good health. Input material: naive CD8+ T cells sorted from blood. J is TRBJ2-7 and V is TRBV29-1, with 9 bases identical to TRBD2. Here the CDR3 reads CSVEGVAGDSRAEQYF. The CDR3 DNA reads TGCAGCGTTGAAGGGGTAGCGGGAGACTCACGTGCCGAGCAGTACTTC.